This TCR beta chain originates from a study of blood T cells in healthy people across ages (dated by TCRdb to the mid-2010s). Some background on the complete study: In model experiments, template switching captured roughly one uniquely barcoded TCR beta cDNA molecule for every two T cells. Age-related changes in TCR beta repertoire diversity were measured in the study by deep sequencing normalized with unique cDNA molecular identifiers. To avoid experimental bias, donors of different ages were distributed randomly across sequencing lanes. Donors were grouped into four age groups: young (average 16 years), middle-aged (roughly 38), aged (about 60) and long-lived (roughly 80). Two additional independent replicas of 1 million unique cDNA reads from the same blood draw were analyzed for two donors (one aged 18 to 30 and one aged 80 or older).

The library came from 5' RACE. The data were produced on an Illumina HiSeq 2500. A second PCR of about 6 to 12 cycles was run with a J-beta primer mix and a sample-barcoded 5' primer. A template-switch 5' adaptor carrying 12 random nucleotides introduced a unique molecular identifier onto each TCR beta cDNA molecule. Each sample yielded at least 3 million CDR3-containing paired-end reads. All of the RNA was converted into first-strand cDNA using the Mint cDNA synthesis kit, with a TRBC-specific oligonucleotide serving as the primer. After uracil-DNA glycosylase treatment, a first 18-cycle PCR used universal primers M1SS and BC2_uni_R on all cDNA. In the original analysis: Each sample was normalized by randomly selecting 1 million high-quality reads, each carrying a distinct molecular identifier. Reads sharing molecular identifiers were discarded rather than binned into consensus sequences. CDR3 identification, clonotype clustering and error correction used MiTCR with a Q25 quality threshold and the strictest error-elimination algorithm. A nonparametric unseen species model with Euler transformation was used to estimate lower-bound total TCR beta diversity. The public reads were run again by TCRdb, first through fastp at Q25 and then through MiXCR, and only productive beta chains were kept. CDR3 protein sequences are deduplicated, and each keeps its most common genes and DNA. These V and J calls are TCRdb output, not the study's own analysis. The sample records roughly 900,000 distinct CDR3 sequences, about 48% of which are singletons. The ten largest clones capture under 15% of the sample.

The study at large found these results: Total diversity estimates from one million sequenced T cells were considered lower bounds and underestimates. Bulk unsorted PBMC profiling prevented conclusive comparison of naive and antigen-experienced compartments. Donor CMV infection status was unknown, potentially confounding age-related changes in expanded clonotypes. The long-lived group showed more naive CD4+ T cells, fewer expanded clones and increased TCR diversity than the aged group, suggesting age selection. As age increased, observed TCR beta diversity per million T cells dropped in a roughly linear way, and a significant reduction was already evident by age around 41. A strong correlation was found between observed TCR beta diversity and the percentage of naive T cells measured by flow cytometry.

Turning to this clonotype: The clone's antigen remains unknown. No base-level quality is on record; no much larger clone is a single base apart.

The donors were roughly 40 Caucasian individuals from Russia, aged roughly 6 to 95 years, who were systemically healthy. Each donor gave around 9.5 milliliters of peripheral blood, collected into EDTA-treated Vacutainer tubes. Ficoll-Paque density-gradient centrifugation was used to isolate PBMCs, with at least 6.5 million per sample. Trizol reagent was used to extract total RNA from PBMCs, with at least 5 micrograms per sample. The percentages of naive CD45RAhigh/CD27high T cells were determined by flow cytometry on a PBMC aliquot from every donor. V is clipped by 4 bases and J by 0 bases, and the sequence between their germline boundaries is 19 bases long. CDR1 and CDR2, per the germline V gene (reference sequence), are LGHDT and YNNKEL. The CDR3 has 19 amino acids, counting the end cysteine and phenylalanine. Only CDR3 DNA is held: 57 bases, read in frame from base 1.

This chain is built from TRBV3-1 and TRBJ2-6; TRBD2 is a possible D gene, resting on 5 matching bases. The TCR comes from a man younger than 40 in good health. The specimen was blood. The CDR3 region has the sequence CASSLKHSGTSSGANVLTF. The DNA sequence is TGTGCCAGCAGCCTAAAGCATTCGGGAACAAGCTCTGGGGCCAACGTCCTGACTTTC.